This paragraph reports one TCR beta chain. The germline V gene has CDR1 SGHKS and CDR2 YYEKEE (reference sequence). This CDR3 region has 13 residues. The germline V and J ends were trimmed by 4 bases and 9 bases, with 14 bases remaining between them. This sample is drawn from a study of blood T cell repertoires in COVID-19. Study at large: Researchers got acute and convalescent COVID-19 samples from the United States, Italy and Spain. From T cells, B-cell-depleted T cells, or PBMCs came the material, which was cDNA or gDNA.

Clones were sequenced by immunoSEQ multiplex PCR, and TCRdb holds only the in-frame ones, with some missing. The sample records 30,000 to 40,000 clones, 70% to 90% being singletons. The material sequenced was peripheral blood. The chain recombines TRBV5-5 with TRBJ1-3, with a tentative D call TRBD1 (5 bases). This receptor was obtained from a woman between 70 and 85 years old with active COVID-19. The DNA for the CDR3 is TGTGCCAGCAGCCCCCTCCCACAGGTCACCATATATTTT. It specifies CASSPLPQVTIYF. Full variable domain (remainder filled in from reference TRBV5-5 and TRBJ1-3): DAGVTQSPTHLIKTRGQQVTLRCSPISGHKSVSWYQQVLGQGPQFIFQYYEKEERGRGNFPDRFSARQFPNYSSELNVNALLLGDSALYLCASSPLPQVTIYFGEGSWLTVV.